Following are 26 T cell receptor beta chains from one sample sequenced in a study of cytomegalovirus exposure and HLA in healthy donors (dated by TCRdb to the late 2010s). Library method: the immunoSEQ multiplex PCR assay. For the multiplex PCR, a mixture combining 60 forward primers for TCR Vbeta segments and 13 reverse primers for TCR Jbeta segments was used. The clones in this table, taken by TCRdb from immuneACCESS, are in-frame only. Not every clone is retained; where verified, under half of the shortfall comes from an unresolved V gene, and the cause of the rest is unknown. This sample holds 200,000 to 250,000 clones; 80% to 90% were observed only once. Together, the top ten hold roughly 1% of the sample. Sequenced input: PBMCs. All receptors come from a young woman in good health and CMV-seronegative.

This CDR3 is CASSYPPVQYF. The CDR3, as DNA: TGTGCCAGCAGTTACCCCCCCGTACAGTACTTC. The V gene is TRBV6-8, the J gene TRBJ2-7; D is unclear. The CDR3 contains 11 residues. CDR1 and CDR2 (germline): MNHGY, SAAAGT. The V and J ends lost 2 bases and 10 bases respectively, with 9 bases between them.

This clone has more than one count but fewer than ten. The rearrangement joins TRBV30 to TRBJ2-6, with a tentative D call TRBD2 (6 bases). CDR3 length: 15 residues. Germline CDR1 is GTSNPN and CDR2 is SVGIG (reference sequence). V lost 3 bases, J lost 4 bases, and 13 bases lay in between. The CDR3 sequence is CAWSVAGFGANVLTF. For the CDR3, the DNA is TGTGCCTGGAGCGTGGCGGGGTTCGGGGCCAACGTCCTGACTTTC.

This clone has only one observation. V gene TRBV7-6 combines with J gene TRBJ2-1; TRBD2 agrees at 8 bases. Germline CDR1 reads SGHVS; CDR2 reads FNYEAQ. The V segment lost 4 bases and the J segment 0 bases; nucleotides outside the gene matches: 2. CDR3 length: 15 residues. CDR3 sequence reads: CASSSAGDSYNEQFF. CDR3 DNA sequence: TGTGCCAGCAGCTCAGCGGGAGACTCCTACAATGAGCAGTTCTTC.

This clone was detected once. CDR3 nucleotide sequence: TGTGCCAGCAGTGAGGCGGGGCGCACTGAAGCTTTCTTT. Its translation is CASSEAGRTEAFF. The chain uses TRBV6-1 and TRBJ1-1; perhaps TRBD1 as D (5 bases). CDR1 and CDR2 (germline): MNHNS, SASEGT. The V end was cut by 3 bases, the J end by 4 bases, with 9 bases between. The CDR3 extends over 13 amino acids.

CDR3: CASSRYTSGTGDEQFF. The CDR3 nucleotides read TGTGCCAGCAGCCGGTATACTAGCGGAACCGGCGATGAGCAGTTCTTC. The chain joins TRBV7-3 to TRBJ2-1; 8 bases match TRBD2. This CDR3 is 16 amino acids long. V was pared by 5 bases and J by 8 bases, with 14 bases of the junction left unmatched. Germline-derived CDR1 and CDR2 are SGHTA and FQGTGA.

The chain combines TRBV5-1 with TRBJ2-7; D is perhaps TRBD2 (5 bases). This CDR3 contains 15 residues. The V end was cut by 1 base, the J end by 2 bases, with 13 bases between. The germline V gene encodes CDR1 SGHRS and CDR2 YFSETQ. The CDR3 bases are TGCGCCAGCAGCTTGACGGAGGCACCTGCCTACGAGCAGTACTTC. Amino acids: CASSLTEAPAYEQYF.

This clone occurred once. The chain joins TRBV7-9 to TRBJ1-2, with TRBD1 matching over 9 bases. J lost 8 bases, V lost 4 bases, and 8 bases had no gene match. In germline, CDR1 is SEHNR, CDR2 FQNEAQ (reference sequence). This CDR3 comprises 14 residues. CDR3 sequence: CASSSWDRVFGYTF. CDR3 coding DNA: TGTGCCAGCAGCTCGTGGGACAGGGTTTTCGGCTACACCTTC. Looking up the rest from reference TRBV7-9 and TRBJ1-2 gives the full variable domain: DTGVSQNPRHKITKRGQNVTFRCDPISEHNRLYWYRQTLGQGPEFLTYFQNEAQLEKSRLLSDRFSAERPKGSFSTLEIQRTEQGDSAMYLCASSSWDRVFGYTFGSGTRLTVV.

This clone was seen a single time. CDR3 residues: CASSRNEGGLVGTDEKLFF. The CDR3 DNA follows: TGCGCCAGCAGCCGGAACGAGGGAGGGCTGGTCGGCACGGATGAAAAACTGTTTTTT. The chain recombines TRBV4-1 with TRBJ1-4, with unresolved D. The CDR3 contains 19 residues. The V gene's germline CDR1 is MGHRA and CDR2 YSYEKL. The V gene lost 4 bases and the J gene lost 6 bases, with 27 bases spanning the gap.

The chain carries TRBV7-6 and TRBJ1-1; TRBD1 matches at 9 bases. Germline V gene sequence: CDR1 SGHVS, CDR2 FNYEAQ. V was clipped by 2 bases and J by 0 bases; unmatched bases: 7. CDR3 length equals 17 residues. This chain's CDR3 is CASSLTDRGYMNTEAFF. CDR3 sequence (DNA): TGTGCCAGCAGCTTAACAGACAGGGGGTATATGAACACTGAAGCTTTCTTT.

The chain is built from TRBV27 and TRBJ2-3; TRBD2 matches 9 bases. Germline values: CDR1 MNHEY, CDR2 SMNVEV (reference sequence). The CDR3 is 14 amino acids. V was pared by 3 bases and J by 5 bases, with 3 bases of the junction left unmatched. As DNA, the CDR3 is TGTGCCAGCAGTTTGGGAGCGGGGGGAGATACGCAGTATTTT. It yields the protein CASSLGAGGDTQYF.

V gene TRBV7-9 combines with J gene TRBJ2-7; no reliable D call. The germline CDR1 and CDR2 sequences are SEHNR and FQNEAQ (reference sequence). V was cut by 0 bases and J by 4 bases, with 7 bases left in between. The CDR3 is 13 residues long. The CDR3 loop reads CASSLARAYEQYF. Written as DNA, the CDR3 is TGTGCCAGCAGCTTAGCGCGAGCGTACGAGCAGTACTTC.

DNA for the CDR3: TGTGCCAGCACGATAGGGGGCACCGGGGAGCTGTTTTTT. Protein sequence: CASTIGGTGELFF. The chain combines TRBV6-6 with TRBJ2-2; TRBD1 is a possible D gene (6 bases). Germline CDR1 and CDR2: MNHNY and SVGAGI (reference sequence). The CDR3 contains 13 residues. The V end lost 7 bases, the J end lost 4 bases, and 10 bases lay between the germline ends.

This rearrangement joins TRBV5-8 to TRBJ2-7; 7 nucleotides align to TRBD1. Germline V gives CDR1 SGHTS, CDR2 YDEGEE. This CDR3 comprises 15 residues. Germline trimming cut 0 bases from V and 5 bases from J; bases unmatched to any gene: 8. For the CDR3, the DNA is TGTGCCAGCAGCTTGGGACAGGGCCCATCCAACGAGCAGTACTTC. Translated: CASSLGQGPSNEQYF.

The chain employs TRBV27 and TRBJ2-5; D ambiguous. This CDR3 contains 14 residues. V was trimmed by 3 bases and J by 4 bases, leaving 12 bases between them. Germline assignment: CDR1 MNHEY and CDR2 SMNVEV (reference sequence). The CDR3 bases are TGTGCCAGCAGTTTTAGTGGCAGGTCAGAGACCCAGTACTTC. Its protein product is CASSFSGRSETQYF.

The genes are TRBV13 and TRBJ1-1, with D maybe TRBD1 (5 bases). V dropped 3 bases and J dropped 4 bases, with 15 bases sitting between them. The CDR3 has 15 residues. Germline CDR1 PRHDT, CDR2 FYEKMQ (reference sequence). Written as DNA, the CDR3 is TGTGCCAGCAGCTTCCCTAGGGGAGGGGTCACTGAAGCTTTCTTT. It yields the protein CASSFPRGGVTEAFF. The complete variable domain, with remaining parts taken from reference TRBV13 and TRBJ1-1, reads AAGVIQSPRHLIKEKRETATLKCYPIPRHDTVYWYQQGPGQDPQFLISFYEKMQSDKGSIPDRFSAQQFSDYHSELNMSSLELGDSALYFCASSFPRGGVTEAFFGQGTRLTVV.

The V call is TRBV5-1, the J call TRBJ2-3, with 10 bases matching TRBD1. This CDR3 comprises 16 residues. Trimming removed 1 base from V and 3 bases from J; junction bases left unmatched: 5. Germline V CDR1 and CDR2: SGHRS, YFSETQ. For the CDR3, the DNA is TGCGCCAGCAGCTTGTGGTCGGACAGGGGGACAGATACGCAGTATTTT. It encodes CASSLWSDRGTDTQYF.

The DNA for the CDR3 is TGTGCCAGCAGCGATCACGACAGGGCCGGGAGTGGCTACACCTTC. As protein: CASSDHDRAGSGYTF. This chain uses TRBV5-6 with TRBJ1-2, with 7 bases aligning to TRBD1. The ends lost 4 bases at V and 7 bases at J; junction bases unmatched: 13. Germline V CDR1 and CDR2: SGHDT, YYEEEE. CDR3 length: 15 residues.

CDR3 sequence reads: CASFGTSGRVTDTQYF. For the CDR3, the DNA is TGTGCCAGCTTCGGGACTAGCGGGAGAGTCACAGATACGCAGTATTTT. The chain is built from TRBV7-2 and TRBJ2-3; TRBD2 matches at 14 bases. V lost 8 bases, J lost 2 bases, and 6 bases stayed unmatched. There are 16 residues in the CDR3. Germline CDR1 reads SGHTA; CDR2 reads FQGNSA.

The gene calls are TRBV7-2 and TRBJ1-2; tentatively, D is TRBD1 (6 bases). Looked up from germline, CDR1 is SGHTA and CDR2 is FQGNSA. The length of the CDR3 is 12 residues. V was clipped by 5 bases and J by 7 bases, with 11 bases between them. CDR3 sequence reads: CASSVQGSGYTF. The CDR3 nucleotides are TGTGCCAGCAGCGTACAGGGATCTGGCTACACCTTC.

The chain recombines TRBV28 with TRBJ1-2; tentative D call: TRBD1 (6 bases). The CDR3 covers 15 residues. Trimming took 3 bases from V and 5 from J, leaving 16 bases between them. Germline-derived CDR1 and CDR2 are MDHEN and SYDVKM. CDR3 residues: CASSFHGRGGYGYTF. As DNA, the CDR3 is TGTGCCAGCAGTTTTCACGGACGAGGGGGATATGGCTACACCTTC.

The V call is TRBV20-1, the J call TRBJ2-5; D is ambiguous. CDR1 DFQATT and CDR2 SNEGSKA come from the germline V gene (reference sequence). CDR3 size: 11 residues. The V and J ends lost 6 bases and 2 bases respectively, with 7 bases between them. The CDR3 DNA reads TGCAGTGCCATAGAACAAGAGACCCAGTACTTC. This sequence encodes CSAIEQETQYF.

The V and J genes are TRBV10-3 and TRBJ2-5, with 10 bases that match TRBD2. The germline V gene has CDR1 ENHRY and CDR2 SYGVKD. V was pared by 10 bases and J by 2 bases, with 4 bases of the junction left unmatched. The CDR3 totals 13 residues. The CDR3, as DNA: TGTGCCACAGCGGGGGGGGTTCAAGAGACCCAGTACTTC. Amino acid sequence: CATAGGVQETQYF.

The chain links TRBV7-2 to TRBJ2-7, with TRBD2 matching over 10 bases. Germline V gene lookup returns CDR1 SGHTA and CDR2 FQGNSA. J gave up 0 bases and V 5 bases, and 10 bases lay outside the gene matches. The CDR3 spans 17 residues. The CDR3 DNA reads TGTGCCAGCAGCCTATTTCTAGCGGGAGACTACTCCTACGAGCAGTACTTC. This gives the protein CASSLFLAGDYSYEQYF.

This chain links TRBV7-2 with TRBJ2-1, with 12 bases fitting TRBD1. Trimming took 5 bases from V and 1 from J; bases not matched to a gene: 9. CDR1 and CDR2 (germline): SGHTA, FQGNSA. This CDR3 has 18 amino acids. The CDR3 sequence: CASSQGTGGVWSYNEQFF. CDR3 sequence (DNA): TGTGCCAGCAGCCAAGGGACAGGGGGCGTGTGGTCCTACAATGAGCAGTTCTTC.

This clone was counted once. The chain couples TRBV19 to TRBJ2-1, with 10 bases identical to TRBD2. The germline CDR1 and CDR2 sequences are LNHDA and SQIVND (reference sequence). The CDR3 consists of 16 residues. V shed 4 bases, J shed 4 bases, and the junction held 7 bases outside the gene matches. The CDR3 spells CASSTLSGGRYNEQFF. In nucleotides, the CDR3 is TGTGCCAGTAGTACCCTTAGCGGGGGGCGTTACAATGAGCAGTTCTTC.

This sequence joins TRBV11-3 and TRBJ1-2; 7 nucleotides agree with TRBD1. V lost 5 bases to trimming and J lost 2 bases; unmatched junction nucleotides: 8. Germline V lookup: CDR1 SGHNT, CDR2 YENEEA. This CDR3 comprises 15 residues. The CDR3 coding sequence is TGTGCCAGCAGCGACACTGACAGGGCCAACTATGGCTACACCTTC. Protein: CASSDTDRANYGYTF.